Sequencing of this T cell receptor (beta chain) was carried out in a study of blood T cells in healthy people across ages. PCR was performed a second time for about 6 to 12 cycles using a sample-barcoded 5' primer and a J-beta primer mix. Tagging of each cDNA molecule was performed by a template-switch adaptor with 12 random nucleotides. Each CDR3 protein is one row after TCRdb ran MiXCR on the 5' RACE reads. This sample has around 820,000 distinct CDR3 sequences, with around a quarter found just once. The CDR3 is 15 amino acids. Germline loops: CDR1 LGHNA, CDR2 YSLEER. Trimming cost V 0 bases and J 5 bases, with 13 bases left between them. The same sample was also studied in work on T cells of mothers and their children. Turning to that study: Thymic selection shapes TCR recombination output similarly in related and unrelated pairs. A slight, non-significant increase in overlap was found for related mother-child pairs relative to unrelated pairs.

Material for sequencing was blood. This receptor was identified in a boy younger than 18 in good health. The chain has TRBV4-3 and TRBJ2-5; D is tentatively TRBD1 or TRBD2 (7 bases each). This chain's CDR3 is CASSQDWGGQETQYF. CDR3 in DNA: TGCGCCAGCAGCCAAGATTGGGGGGGACAGGAGACCCAGTACTTC.